The clone carrying this T cell receptor (beta chain) was counted between two and nine times. Clones were read by immunoSEQ multiplex PCR, and TCRdb kept only the in-frame ones, dropping some. Here the sample spans hundreds of thousands of clones, roughly nine tenths being singletons. Regarding treatment: 15 to 20 received Ad26.COV2.S at low or high dose, single or two shots; 5 received placebo; per-sample allocation not given. At day 63 after the first vaccine or placebo injection, samples were drawn. It was Wuhan-strain SARS-CoV-2 spike that the Ad26 vaccine vector expressed. Germline V CDR1 and CDR2: SGHVS, FQNEAQ. The CDR3 is 14 amino acids. The V end lost 3 bases, the J end lost 3 bases, and 9 bases lay between the germline ends. The data were taken from a study of Ad26.COV2.S vaccination and SARS-CoV-2 variants.

V and J are TRBV7-8 and TRBJ1-5, with D maybe TRBD1 (6 bases). This TCR was recovered from a person between 18 and 60 years old who received the Ad26.COV2.S COVID-19 vaccine or a placebo. The sequences come from peripheral blood, collected in a trial of Ad26.COV2.S vaccine versus placebo. CDR3 in DNA: TGTGCCAGCAGCTTTACAGGGAACAATCAGCCCCAGCATTTT. The encoded protein is CASSFTGNNQPQHF. The full variable domain, with the rest looked up from reference TRBV7-8 and TRBJ1-5, is GAGVSQSPRYKVAKRGQDVALRCDPISGHVSLFWYQQALGQGPEFLTYFQNEAQLDKSGLPSDRFFAERPEGSVSTLKIQRTQQEDSAVYLCASSFTGNNQPQHFGDGTRLSIL.